Here is one TCR beta chain with its context. The data derive from a study of blood T cell repertoires in COVID-19. Germline CDR1 reads LGHDT; CDR2 reads YNNKEL (reference sequence). The CDR3 extends over 15 amino acids. With 4 bases clipped from V and 6 bases from J, the junction kept 7 bases outside the gene matches. In the authors' methods: By means of reference gene primer amplification, nucleated cell counts were estimated. Libraries were prepared by immunoSEQ multiplex PCR; TCRdb keeps only in-frame clonotypes and omits some of them. The DNA gave D and trimming, while V, J and clone size come from that table. Of 130,000 to 150,000 clones listed, around nine tenths were seen once; the top ten hold roughly 1.5%.

The chain combines TRBV3-1 (or the pseudogene TRBV3-2) with TRBJ2-1; 9 bases match TRBD2. The source material was peripheral blood. The source of this sequence is a human donor in a cohort sampled during active COVID-19. The CDR3 region is CASSLRGGAANEQFF. CDR3 coding DNA: TGTGCCAGCAGCCTACGCGGGGGGGCGGCCAATGAGCAGTTCTTC.